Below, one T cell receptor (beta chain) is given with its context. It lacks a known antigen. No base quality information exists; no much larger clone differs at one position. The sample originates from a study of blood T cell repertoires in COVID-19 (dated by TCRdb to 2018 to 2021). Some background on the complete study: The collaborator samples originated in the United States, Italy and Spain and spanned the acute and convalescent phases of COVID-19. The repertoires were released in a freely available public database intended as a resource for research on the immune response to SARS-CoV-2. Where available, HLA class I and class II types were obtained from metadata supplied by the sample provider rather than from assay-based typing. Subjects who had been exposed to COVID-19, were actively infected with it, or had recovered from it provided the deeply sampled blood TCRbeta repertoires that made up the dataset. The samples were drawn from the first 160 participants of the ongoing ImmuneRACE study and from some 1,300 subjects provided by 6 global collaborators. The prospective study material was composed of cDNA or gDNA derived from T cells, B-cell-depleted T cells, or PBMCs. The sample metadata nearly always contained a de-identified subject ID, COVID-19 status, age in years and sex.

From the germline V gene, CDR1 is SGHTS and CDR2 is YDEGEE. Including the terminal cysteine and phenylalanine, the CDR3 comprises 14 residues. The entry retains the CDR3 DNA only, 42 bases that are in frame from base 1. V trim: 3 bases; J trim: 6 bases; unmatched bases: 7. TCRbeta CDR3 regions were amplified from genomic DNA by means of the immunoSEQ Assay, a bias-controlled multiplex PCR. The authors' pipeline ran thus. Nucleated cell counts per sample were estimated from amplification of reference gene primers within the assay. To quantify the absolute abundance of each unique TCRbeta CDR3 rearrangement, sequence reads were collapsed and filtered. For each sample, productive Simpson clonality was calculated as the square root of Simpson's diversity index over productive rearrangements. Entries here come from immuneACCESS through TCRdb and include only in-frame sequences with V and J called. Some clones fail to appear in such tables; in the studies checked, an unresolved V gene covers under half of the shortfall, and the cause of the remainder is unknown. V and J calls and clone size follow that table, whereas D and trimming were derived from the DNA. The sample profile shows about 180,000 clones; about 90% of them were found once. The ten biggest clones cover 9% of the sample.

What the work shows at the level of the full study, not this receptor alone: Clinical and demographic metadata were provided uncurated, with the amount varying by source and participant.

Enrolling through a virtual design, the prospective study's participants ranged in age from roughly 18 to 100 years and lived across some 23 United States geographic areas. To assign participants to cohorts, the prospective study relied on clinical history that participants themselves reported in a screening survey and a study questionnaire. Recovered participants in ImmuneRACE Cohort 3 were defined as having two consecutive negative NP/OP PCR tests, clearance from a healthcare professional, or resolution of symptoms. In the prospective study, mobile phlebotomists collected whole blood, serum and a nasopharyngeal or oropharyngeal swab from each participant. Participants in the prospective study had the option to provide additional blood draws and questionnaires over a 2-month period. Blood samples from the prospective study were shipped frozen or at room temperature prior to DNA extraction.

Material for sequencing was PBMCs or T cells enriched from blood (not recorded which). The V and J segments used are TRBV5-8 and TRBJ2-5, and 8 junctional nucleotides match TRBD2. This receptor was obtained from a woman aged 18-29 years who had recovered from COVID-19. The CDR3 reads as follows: CASSSLAGGKTQYF. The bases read TGTGCCAGCAGCTCACTGGCGGGGGGAAAGACCCAGTACTTC.